Presented here are 9 T cell receptor beta chains from one specimen sequenced in a study of blood T cell repertoires in COVID-19. The table came from immunoSEQ multiplex PCR; TCRdb's copy has only in-frame clones and leaves some out. The sample consists of about 180,000 clones, roughly 84% of them appearing once. Sample: PBMCs or T cells enriched from blood (not recorded which). Every receptor here comes from a man aged 45-60 years who had recovered from COVID-19.

J is TRBJ1-1 and V is TRBV6-5; D is unresolved. CDR3 size: 15 residues. V was pared by 2 bases and J by 5 bases, with 15 bases between. CDR1 MNHEY and CDR2 SVGAGI come from the germline V gene. CDR3 protein: CASSYDFGVATEAFF. The CDR3 DNA reads as TGTGCCAGCAGTTACGATTTTGGAGTAGCGACTGAAGCTTTCTTT.

This clone was detected ten times or more. V gene TRBV6-2 or TRBV6-3 combines with J gene TRBJ2-1, with D perhaps TRBD2 (5 bases). CDR1 is MNHEY and CDR2 is SVGEGT in the germline V gene. Trimming left V 3 bases short and J 2 bases short, with 11 bases between. This CDR3 contains 15 residues. The CDR3 DNA reads TGTGCCAGCAGTTATCATGGGAGCCCCTACAATGAGCAGTTCTTC. Encoded protein: CASSYHGSPYNEQFF.

V usage is TRBV5-8 and J usage is TRBJ1-5; unclear D gene. The V end lost 4 bases, the J end lost 0 bases, and 8 bases lay between the germline ends. The length of the CDR3 is 14 residues. From germline, CDR1 is SGHTS and CDR2 YDEGEE. The CDR3 nucleotides read TGTGCCAGCAGCCCGAGTTATAGCAATCAGCCCCAGCATTTT. Its translation is CASSPSYSNQPQHF.

This clone was seen a few times. This rearrangement joins TRBV5-1 to TRBJ1-6; 8 bases are a match to TRBD1. This CDR3 is 15 amino acids long. Trimming cost V 3 bases and J 7 bases; bases outside gene matches: 6. Germline values: CDR1 SGHRS, CDR2 YFSETQ. The CDR3 loop is CASSYGTGENSPLHF. The CDR3 DNA sequence: TGCGCCAGCAGCTACGGGACAGGAGAGAATTCACCCCTCCACTTT. Full variable domain (outside the CDR3, taken from reference TRBV5-1 and TRBJ1-6): KAGVTQTPRYLIKTRGQQVTLSCSPISGHRSVSWYQQTPGQGLQFLFEYFSETQRNKGNFPGRFSGRQFSNSRSEMNVSTLELGDSALYLCASSYGTGENSPLHFGNGTRLTVT.

The chain is built from TRBV5-6 and TRBJ1-5; 7 bases match TRBD1. With 0 bases clipped from V and 3 bases from J, the junction kept 3 bases outside the gene matches. This CDR3 is 15 amino acids long. Germline CDR1 reads SGHDT; CDR2 reads YYEEEE. CDR3 region: CASSLGQGPNQPQHF. The CDR3 DNA is TGTGCCAGCAGCTTGGGACAGGGCCCCAATCAGCCCCAGCATTTT.

A word on this clone: Relative to the germline gene, one junction end is altered; a read error may explain this. The chain has TRBV6-5 and TRBJ1-1; 7 bases line up with TRBD1. CDR1 MNHEY and CDR2 SVGAGI come from the germline V gene. CDR3 length equals 13 residues. The CDR3 region has the DNA TGTGCCTGCAGGGGGGCCATGAACACTGAAGCTTTCTTT. It specifies CACRGAMNTEAFF.

The CDR3 sequence is CASTPGRYGYTF. The CDR3 DNA is TGTGCCAGTACCCCAGGGAGGTATGGCTACACCTTC. V and J are TRBV19 and TRBJ1-2; D possibly corresponds to TRBD1 (5 bases). V was pared by 7 bases and J by 5 bases, with 11 bases between. Germline V gives CDR1 LNHDA, CDR2 SQIVND (reference sequence). The CDR3 has 12 amino acids.

This clone has more than one count but fewer than ten. The chain combines TRBV5-5 with TRBJ2-2; possibly TRBD1 for D (6 bases). With 4 bases removed from V and 1 base from J, the gap between germline ends came to 8 bases. Germline V gene lookup returns CDR1 SGHKS and CDR2 YYEKEE (reference sequence). CDR3 length: 14 residues. CDR3 sequence (DNA): TGTGCCAGCAGCCAGGACAGGAACACCGGGGAGCTGTTTTTT. It encodes CASSQDRNTGELFF.

The chain is built from TRBV5-8 and TRBJ1-6; tentatively, D is TRBD1 (5 bases). CDR3 length: 17 amino acids. Germline values: CDR1 SGHTS, CDR2 YDEGEE. V was pared by 6 bases and J by 7 bases, with 23 bases between. In DNA form, the CDR3 reads TGTGCCAGCAAAACAACAGGTCGGCGGTCCAAAAATTCACCCCTCCACTTT. Its translation is CASKTTGRRSKNSPLHF. Complete variable domain (other parts from reference TRBV5-8 and TRBJ1-6): EAGVTQSPTHLIKTRGQQATLRCSPISGHTSVYWYQQALGLGLQFLLWYDEGEERNRGNFPPRFSGRQFPNYSSELNVNALELEDSALYLCASKTTGRRSKNSPLHFGNGTRLTVT.